There are many counts of the clone carrying this T cell receptor (beta chain). The sample is drawn from a study of regulatory T cells in long-lasting Graves disease. Time point: persistent/refractory GD, antithyroid drugs over 5 years with positive TRAb. Isolated PBMC RNA provided the starting material for the TCR library. Recruitment took place at an endocrinology department in Xi'an, China. The CDR3 is made up of 12 amino acids. V gave up 5 bases and J gave up 9 bases, with 13 bases separating them. Combining iRepertoire HTBI primers with Arm-PCR of CDR3 regions, the authors built TCR beta libraries. TCRdb reprocessed the multiplex PCR reads via MiXCR and lists one record per CDR3 protein. The repertoire consists of fewer than 400,000 distinct CDR3 sequences, with about 20% occurring once and the leading ten covering about 20%.

The chain joins TRBV12-3 or TRBV12-4 to TRBJ2-5; D unclear. Specimen: peripheral blood mononuclear cells (PBMCs), collected when the disease was refractory, from a patient treated with antithyroid drugs. The TCR originated in a female donor with Graves disease. The DNA of the CDR3 is TGTGCCAGCAGTCCGTCCTCGGTATCCCAGTACTTC. Protein: CASSPSSVSQYF.